Listed below are T cell receptor beta chains from one sample, sequenced in a study of blood T cells in healthy people across ages. TCRdb reanalysed the 5' RACE reads using MiXCR and keeps one entry per CDR3 protein. The table records approximately 600,000 distinct CDR3 sequences, 58% of them present only once. Sequencing input: blood. The receptors shown here come from a man aged 60 to 69 in good health. Both conserved end residues are part of each CDR3. The order of the fields is V gene, D gene, clone size, J gene, CDR3 protein, CDR3 DNA. D genes are given only for firm matches. Size is omitted from some rows. Given values are once, few, many or a class for expanded clones.

>TRBV6-5|NA|NA|TRBJ1-2
CASTRLGQGYTF
TGTGCCAGCACCCGACTTGGGCAAGGCTACACCTTC
>TRBV13|TRBD2|few|TRBJ2-4
CASSPEGGAAKNIQYF
TGTGCCAGCAGCCCGGAGGGAGGGGCGGCCAAAAACATTCAGTACTTC
>TRBV28|NA|NA|TRBJ2-2
CASSQGRGVTGELFF
TGTGCCAGCAGTCAGGGACGGGGAGTAACCGGGGAGCTGTTTTTT
>TRBV20-1|TRBD2|NA|TRBJ2-1
CSAQSGGAYNEQFF
TGCAGTGCCCAAAGCGGGGGGGCCTACAATGAGCAGTTCTTC
>TRBV4-1|NA|NA|TRBJ2-1
CASSQESRREDEQFF
TGCGCCAGCAGCCAAGAAAGTCGCAGGGAGGATGAGCAGTTCTTC
>TRBV2|NA|NA|TRBJ2-1
CASSEAYRGNEQFF
TGTGCCAGCAGTGAAGCGTATAGGGGCAATGAGCAGTTCTTC
>TRBV5-5|TRBD2|NA|TRBJ2-1
CASSLDPTSGGASNEQFF
TGTGCCAGCAGCTTGGACCCTACTAGCGGGGGGGCAAGCAATGAGCAGTTCTTC
>TRBV14|TRBD1|many|TRBJ1-2
CASSPHGQGGDGYTF
TGTGCCAGCAGCCCCCACGGACAGGGGGGCGATGGCTACACCTTC
>TRBV20-1|TRBD1|NA|TRBJ2-1
CSAPGTVDDNEQFF
TGCAGTGCCCCCGGGACAGTCGACGATAATGAGCAGTTCTTC
>TRBV20-1|NA|NA|TRBJ2-2
CSAGRGYLTGELFF
TGCAGTGCGGGGCGGGGTTACCTCACCGGGGAGCTGTTTTTT
>TRBV5-1|TRBD1|NA|TRBJ2-5
CASSLTGTGNGEQYF
TGCGCCAGCAGCTTGACCGGGACAGGCAATGGGGAGCAGTACTTC
>TRBV21-1|NA|NA|TRBJ1-1
CASSKEQVEAFF
TGTGCCAGCAGCAAAGAACAGGTTGAAGCTTTCTTT
>TRBV10-3|TRBD2|NA|TRBJ2-1
CAIGESIVRAGYHEQFF
TGTGCCATCGGTGAGTCGATTGTCCGAGCGGGGTACCATGAGCAGTTCTTC
>TRBV27|TRBD1|once|TRBJ2-5
CASSLSWGQGEETQYF
TGTGCCAGCAGTTTATCTTGGGGACAGGGCGAGGAGACCCAGTACTTC
>TRBV7-8|TRBD2|NA|TRBJ2-2
CASSLRPSGGSGELFF
TGTGCCAGCAGCTTAAGGCCTAGCGGGGGCTCCGGGGAGCTGTTTTTT
>TRBV29-1|TRBD2|many|TRBJ2-7
CSVGEGYEQYF
TGCAGCGTTGGGGAGGGATACGAGCAGTACTTC
>TRBV6-1|TRBD1|few|TRBJ2-7
CASSELPGQGRVIEQYF
TGTGCCAGCAGTGAACTGCCGGGACAGGGAAGGGTTATCGAGCAGTACTTC
>TRBV5-1|NA|few|TRBJ2-7
CANAFPESSFYEQYF
TGCGCCAATGCATTCCCCGAGAGTTCGTTCTACGAGCAGTACTTC
>TRBV2|TRBD1|NA|TRBJ2-5
CASSVEGAVWETQYF
TGTGCCAGCAGTGTCGAGGGGGCCGTTTGGGAGACCCAGTACTTC
>TRBV18|NA|NA|TRBJ1-2
CASSPSGTLNGYTF
TGTGCCAGCTCACCTTCCGGGACCTTGAATGGCTACACCTTC
>TRBV20-1|NA|few|TRBJ1-4
CSASAGYGEKLFF
TGCAGTGCGAGTGCAGGGTATGGTGAAAAACTGTTTTTT
>TRBV28|TRBD2|NA|TRBJ2-5
CASSPRLAGGYNEQYF
TGTGCCAGCAGTCCCCGACTAGCGGGGGGCTACAATGAGCAGTACTTC
>TRBV2|TRBD1|NA|TRBJ2-7
CASRPRQGLTYEQYF
TGTGCCAGCAGGCCCCGACAGGGATTGACCTACGAGCAGTACTTC
>TRBV4-1|TRBD2|NA|TRBJ2-1
CASSQVGRRGPKSGNEQFF
TGCGCCAGCAGCCAAGTCGGGAGGAGGGGACCCAAAAGCGGGAATGAGCAGTTCTTC
>TRBV4-2|TRBD2|once|TRBJ2-3
CASSQEAGRADTQYF
TGTGCCAGCAGCCAGGAAGCGGGGCGGGCAGATACGCAGTATTTT
>TRBV6-5|TRBD1|few|TRBJ2-5
CASSFPGTGSKETQYF
TGTGCCAGCAGTTTCCCCGGGACAGGGAGCAAAGAGACCCAGTACTTC
>TRBV10-3|NA|NA|TRBJ2-7
CAISETRDHEQYF
TGTGCCATCAGTGAAACGCGGGACCACGAGCAGTACTTC
>TRBV20-1|NA|NA|TRBJ2-5
CSARDLGEETQYF
TGCAGTGCTAGAGATCTAGGGGAGGAGACCCAGTACTTC
>TRBV6-2/TRBV6-3|TRBD2|few|TRBJ2-1
CASRLSGGSYNEQFF
TGTGCCAGCAGATTGAGCGGGGGATCGTACAATGAGCAGTTCTTC
>TRBV20-1|NA|NA|TRBJ1-1
CSAGDGRGRDTEAFF
TGCAGTGCTGGAGATGGCCGCGGGAGGGACACTGAAGCTTTCTTT
>TRBV15|TRBD1|NA|TRBJ1-5
CATRAVGTGLRNQPQHF
TGTGCCACCAGGGCGGTAGGGACAGGTCTACGCAATCAGCCCCAGCATTTT
>TRBV12-3/TRBV12-4|NA|few|TRBJ2-1
CASSLSYSYNEQFF
TGTGCCAGCAGTTTGTCATACTCCTACAATGAGCAGTTCTTC
>TRBV2|TRBD1|NA|TRBJ2-6
CAGDRGSGANVLTF
TGTGCCGGCGACAGGGGCTCTGGGGCCAACGTCCTGACTTTC
>TRBV20-1|NA|NA|TRBJ2-1
CSSTPGNGQQLFF
TGCAGTTCTACCCCGGGAAACGGGCAGCAGTTGTTCTTC
>TRBV5-1|TRBD2|few|TRBJ2-7
CASSPGTSGAQVQYF
TGCGCCAGCAGCCCCGGGACGAGCGGGGCCCAAGTCCAGTACTTC
>TRBV12-3/TRBV12-4|NA|NA|TRBJ2-7
CASSLVQYEQYF
TGTGCCAGCAGTTTAGTCCAATACGAGCAGTACTTC
>TRBV6-5|TRBD1|NA|TRBJ2-1
CASSYWGTGGNEQFF
TGTGCCAGCAGTTACTGGGGGACAGGGGGTAATGAGCAGTTCTTC
>TRBV11-1|TRBD1|NA|TRBJ1-3
CASSSEQGTGNTIYF
TGTGCCAGCAGCTCGGAACAGGGGACTGGAAACACCATATATTTT
>TRBV6-1|NA|NA|TRBJ1-2
CASSSVRDLDPSGYTF
TGTGCCAGCAGCAGTGTGCGGGACCTTGACCCCTCGGGCTACACCTTC
>TRBV20-1|TRBD1|NA|TRBJ1-4
CSAREEGTGAEKLFF
TGCAGTGCTAGAGAGGAGGGGACAGGGGCTGAAAAACTGTTTTTT
>TRBV7-2|NA|NA|TRBJ1-2
CASSRLGGPGGYTF
TGTGCCAGCAGCCGCCTGGGGGGGCCGGGCGGCTACACCTTC
>TRBV12-3/TRBV12-4|NA|NA|TRBJ2-5
CASSAMRDRQETQYF
TGTGCCAGCAGCGCCATGCGGGACAGACAAGAGACCCAGTACTTC
>TRBV5-1|TRBD2|NA|TRBJ2-3
CASSSGRLAGATDTQYF
TGCGCCAGCAGCTCGGGGAGACTAGCGGGGGCGACAGATACGCAGTATTTT
>TRBV15|NA|once|TRBJ2-7
CATSRDWARTYEQYF
TGTGCCACCAGCAGAGATTGGGCCAGAACGTACGAGCAGTACTTC
>TRBV5-1|TRBD1|few|TRBJ2-7
CASSLGDRAYEQYF
TGTGCCAGCAGCTTAGGGGACAGGGCCTACGAGCAGTACTTC
>TRBV7-9|TRBD1|NA|TRBJ2-1
CASTLTDRERDEQFF
TGTGCCAGCACCCTAACGGACAGGGAGAGGGATGAGCAGTTCTTC
>TRBV12-3/TRBV12-4|NA|NA|TRBJ2-4
CASSPDSGIQYF
TGTGCCAGCAGTCCCGACAGTGGCATTCAGTACTTC
>TRBV6-1|NA|NA|TRBJ2-2
CASRQQARANTGELFF
TGTGCCAGCAGGCAACAGGCCCGGGCGAACACCGGGGAGCTGTTTTTT
>TRBV20-1|NA|NA|TRBJ1-5
CSAGGNSNQPQHF
TGCAGTGCTGGGGGGAATAGCAATCAGCCCCAGCATTTT
>TRBV12-3/TRBV12-4|TRBD2|NA|TRBJ2-2
CASRSRGGAPGELFF
TGTGCCAGCAGATCCCGCGGGGGGGCCCCCGGGGAGCTGTTTTTT
>TRBV4-2|TRBD2|few|TRBJ2-4
CASSQVFSTSGGAGAKNIQYF
TGTGCCAGCAGCCAAGTCTTCTCGACTAGCGGGGGGGCGGGGGCCAAAAACATTCAGTACTTC
>TRBV25-1|TRBD1|NA|TRBJ2-7
CASSDWDRAHRVF
TGTGCCAGCAGTGATTGGGACAGGGCCCATCGGGTCTTC
>TRBV5-1|NA|NA|TRBJ2-7
CASSWGGQGAYEQYF
TGCGCCAGCAGCTGGGGGGGACAAGGCGCCTACGAGCAGTACTTC
>TRBV10-3|TRBD1|once|TRBJ2-6
CAISAGPGQGGVGANVLTF
TGTGCCATCAGTGCAGGACCGGGACAGGGGGGTGTTGGGGCCAACGTCCTGACTTTC
>TRBV7-2|TRBD1|few|TRBJ1-4
CASSETGLNEKLFF
TGTGCCAGCAGCGAGACAGGGCTTAATGAAAAACTGTTTTTT
>TRBV5-4|NA|NA|TRBJ2-7
CASSLRGPSPEQYF
TGTGCCAGCAGCTTGCGGGGGCCGAGTCCCGAGCAGTACTTC
>TRBV20-1|NA|NA|TRBJ2-1
CSATHQSSYNEQFF
TGCAGTGCTACCCATCAATCCTCCTACAATGAGCAGTTCTTC